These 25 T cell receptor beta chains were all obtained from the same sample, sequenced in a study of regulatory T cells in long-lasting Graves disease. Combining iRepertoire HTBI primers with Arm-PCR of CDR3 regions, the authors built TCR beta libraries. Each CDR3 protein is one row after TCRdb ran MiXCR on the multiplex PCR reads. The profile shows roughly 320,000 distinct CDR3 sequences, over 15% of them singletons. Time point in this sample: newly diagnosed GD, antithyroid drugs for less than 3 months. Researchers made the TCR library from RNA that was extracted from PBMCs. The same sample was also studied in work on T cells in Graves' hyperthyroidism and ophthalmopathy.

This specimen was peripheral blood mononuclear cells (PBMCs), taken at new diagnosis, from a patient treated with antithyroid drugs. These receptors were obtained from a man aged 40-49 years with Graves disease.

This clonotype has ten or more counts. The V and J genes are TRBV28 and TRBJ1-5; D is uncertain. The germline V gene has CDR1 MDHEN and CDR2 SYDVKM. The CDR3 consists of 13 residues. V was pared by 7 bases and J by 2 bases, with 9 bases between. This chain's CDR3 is CASTPDGNQPQHF. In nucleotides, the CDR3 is TGTGCCAGCACCCCGGACGGCAATCAGCCCCAGCATTTT.

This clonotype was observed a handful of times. The CDR3 bases are TGTGCCACCAGTGGGGGAGCCGGGACACCGAACACCGGGGAGCTGTTTTTT. It encodes CATSGGAGTPNTGELFF. This rearrangement joins TRBV24-1 to TRBJ2-2, with D maybe TRBD1 (6 bases). Germline V gene data show CDR1 as KGHDR and CDR2 as SFDVKD. This CDR3 contains 17 residues. V was pared by 5 bases and J by 0 bases, with 15 bases between.

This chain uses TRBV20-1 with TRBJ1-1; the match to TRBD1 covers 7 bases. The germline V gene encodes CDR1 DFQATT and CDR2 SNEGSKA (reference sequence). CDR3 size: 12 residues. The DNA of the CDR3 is TGCAGGCCCGGACAGGTCAACACTGAAGCTTTCTTT. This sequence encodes CRPGQVNTEAFF.

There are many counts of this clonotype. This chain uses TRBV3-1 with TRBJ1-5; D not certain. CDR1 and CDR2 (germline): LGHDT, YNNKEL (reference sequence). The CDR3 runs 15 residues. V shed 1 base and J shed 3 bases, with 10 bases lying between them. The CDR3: CASSQAAGYNQPQHF. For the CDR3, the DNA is TGTGCCAGCAGCCAAGCCGCAGGTTACAATCAGCCCCAGCATTTT.

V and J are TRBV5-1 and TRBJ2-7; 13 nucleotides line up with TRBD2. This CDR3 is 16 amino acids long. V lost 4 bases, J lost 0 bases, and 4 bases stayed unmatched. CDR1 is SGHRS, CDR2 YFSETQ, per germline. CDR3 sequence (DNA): TGCGCCAGCAGCAGCAGACTAGCGGGGGGCTCCTACGAGCAGTACTTC. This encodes CASSSRLAGGSYEQYF.

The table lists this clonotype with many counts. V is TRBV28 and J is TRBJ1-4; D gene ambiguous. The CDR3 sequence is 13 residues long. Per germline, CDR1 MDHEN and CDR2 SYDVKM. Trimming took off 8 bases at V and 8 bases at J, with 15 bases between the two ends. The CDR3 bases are TGTGCCAGCTTAGAGTCACGCTCCGAAAAACTGTTTTTT. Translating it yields CASLESRSEKLFF.

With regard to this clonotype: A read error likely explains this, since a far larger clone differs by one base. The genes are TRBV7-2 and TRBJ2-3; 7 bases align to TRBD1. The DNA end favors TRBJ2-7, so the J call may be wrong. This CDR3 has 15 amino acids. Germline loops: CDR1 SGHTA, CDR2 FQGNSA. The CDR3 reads CASRAPGTVYNEQYF. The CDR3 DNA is TGTGCCAGCAGGGCACCCGGGACAGTATACAATGAGCAGTACTTC.

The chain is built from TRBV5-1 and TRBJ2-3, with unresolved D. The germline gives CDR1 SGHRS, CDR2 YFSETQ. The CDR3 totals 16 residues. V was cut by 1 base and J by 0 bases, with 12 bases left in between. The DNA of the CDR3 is TGCGCCAGCAGCTTGTTGGGCGGAGTTAGCACAGATACGCAGTATTTT. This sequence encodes CASSLLGGVSTDTQYF.

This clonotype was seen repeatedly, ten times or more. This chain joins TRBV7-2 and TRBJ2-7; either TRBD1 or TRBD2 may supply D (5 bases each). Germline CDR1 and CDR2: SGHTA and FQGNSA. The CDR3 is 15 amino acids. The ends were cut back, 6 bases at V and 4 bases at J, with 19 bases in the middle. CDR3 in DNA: TGTGCCAGCAGTACCGGGACCCCGGGGCTATACGAGCAGTACTTC. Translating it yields CASSTGTPGLYEQYF.

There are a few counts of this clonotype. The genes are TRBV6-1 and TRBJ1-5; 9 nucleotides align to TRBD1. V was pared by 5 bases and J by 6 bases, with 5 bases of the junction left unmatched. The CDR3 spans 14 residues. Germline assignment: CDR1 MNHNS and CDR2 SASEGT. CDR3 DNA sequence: TGTGCCAGCAGTAGACAGGGGGTGGGTCAGCCCCAGCATTTT. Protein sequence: CASSRQGVGQPQHF.

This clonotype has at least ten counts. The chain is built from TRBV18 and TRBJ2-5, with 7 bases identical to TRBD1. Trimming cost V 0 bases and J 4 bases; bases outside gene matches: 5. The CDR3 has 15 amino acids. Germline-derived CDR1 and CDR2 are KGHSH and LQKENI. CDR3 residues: CASSPPTGLGETQYF. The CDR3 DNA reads TGTGCCAGCTCACCACCGACAGGGTTGGGAGAGACCCAGTACTTC. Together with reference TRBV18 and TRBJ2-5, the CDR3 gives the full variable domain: NAGVMQNPRHLVRRRGQEARLRCSPMKGHSHVYWYRQLPEEGLKFMVYLQKENIIDESGMPKERFSAEFPKEGPSILRIQQVVRGDSAAYFCASSPPTGLGETQYFGPGTRLLVL.

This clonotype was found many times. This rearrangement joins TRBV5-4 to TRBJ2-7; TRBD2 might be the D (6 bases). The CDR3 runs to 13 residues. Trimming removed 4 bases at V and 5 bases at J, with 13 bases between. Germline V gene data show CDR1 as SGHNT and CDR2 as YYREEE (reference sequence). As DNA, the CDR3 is TGTGCCAGCAGCCGGCGGAGGGACGACGAGCAGTACTTC. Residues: CASSRRRDDEQYF.

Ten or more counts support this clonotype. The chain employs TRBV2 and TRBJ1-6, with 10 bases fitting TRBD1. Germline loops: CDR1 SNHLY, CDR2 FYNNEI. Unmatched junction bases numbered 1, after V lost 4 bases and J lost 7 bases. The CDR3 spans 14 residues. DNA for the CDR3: TGTGCCAGCAGTGGACAGGGGGCAAATTCACCCCTCCACTTT. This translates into CASSGQGANSPLHF.

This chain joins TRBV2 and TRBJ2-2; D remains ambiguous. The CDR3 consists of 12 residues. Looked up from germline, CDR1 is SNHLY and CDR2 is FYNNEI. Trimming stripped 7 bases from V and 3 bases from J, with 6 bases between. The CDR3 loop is CASNYYTGELFF. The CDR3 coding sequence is TGTGCCAGCAATTATTACACCGGGGAGCTGTTTTTT.

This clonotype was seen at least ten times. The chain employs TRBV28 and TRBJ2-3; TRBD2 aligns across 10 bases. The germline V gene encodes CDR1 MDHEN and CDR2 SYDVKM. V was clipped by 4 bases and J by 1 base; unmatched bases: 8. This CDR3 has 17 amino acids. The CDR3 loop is CASSYPWLAGGTDTQYF. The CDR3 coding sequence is TGTGCCAGCAGTTACCCTTGGCTAGCGGGGGGCACAGATACGCAGTATTTT. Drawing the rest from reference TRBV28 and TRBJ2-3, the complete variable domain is DVKVTQSSRYLVKRTGEKVFLECVQDMDHENMFWYRQDPGLGLRLIYFSYDVKMKEKGDIPEGYSVSREKKERFSLILESASTNQTSMYLCASSYPWLAGGTDTQYFGPGTRLTVL.

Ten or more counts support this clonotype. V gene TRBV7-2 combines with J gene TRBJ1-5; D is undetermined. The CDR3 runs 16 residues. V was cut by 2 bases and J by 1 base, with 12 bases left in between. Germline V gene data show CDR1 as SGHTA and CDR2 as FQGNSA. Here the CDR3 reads CASSLRSGWSNQPQHF. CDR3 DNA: TGTGCCAGCAGCTTACGGTCGGGATGGAGCAATCAGCCCCAGCATTTT.

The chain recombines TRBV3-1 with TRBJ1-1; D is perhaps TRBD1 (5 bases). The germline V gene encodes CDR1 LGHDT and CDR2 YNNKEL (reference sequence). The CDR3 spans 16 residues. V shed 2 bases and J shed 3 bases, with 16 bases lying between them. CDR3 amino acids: CASSQFHRGEDTEAFF. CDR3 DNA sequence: TGTGCCAGCAGCCAATTCCACCGGGGCGAAGACACTGAAGCTTTCTTT.

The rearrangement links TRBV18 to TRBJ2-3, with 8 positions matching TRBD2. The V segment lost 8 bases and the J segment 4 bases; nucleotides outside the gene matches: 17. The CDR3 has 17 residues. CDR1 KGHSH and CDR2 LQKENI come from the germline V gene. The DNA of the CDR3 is TGTGCCAGCAGTTACTTTCCCTCGGAGCGGGGGCCAGATACGCAGTATTTT. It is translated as CASSYFPSERGPDTQYF.

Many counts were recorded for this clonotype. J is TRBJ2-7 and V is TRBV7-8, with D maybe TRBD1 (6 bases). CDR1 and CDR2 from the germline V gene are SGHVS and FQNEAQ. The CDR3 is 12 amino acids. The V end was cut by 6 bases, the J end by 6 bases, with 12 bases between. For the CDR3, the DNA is TGTGCCAGCAGGAGGGCAGGGGCCGAGCAGTACTTC. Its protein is CASRRAGAEQYF.

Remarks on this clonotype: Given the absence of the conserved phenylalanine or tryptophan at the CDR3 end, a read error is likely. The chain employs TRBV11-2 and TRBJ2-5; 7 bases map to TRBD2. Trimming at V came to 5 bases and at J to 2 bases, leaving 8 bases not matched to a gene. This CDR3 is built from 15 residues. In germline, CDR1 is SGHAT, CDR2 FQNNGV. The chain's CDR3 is CASSPAGGLQETQYL. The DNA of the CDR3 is TGTGCCAGCAGCCCCGCCGGGGGACTACAAGAGACCCAGTACCTC.

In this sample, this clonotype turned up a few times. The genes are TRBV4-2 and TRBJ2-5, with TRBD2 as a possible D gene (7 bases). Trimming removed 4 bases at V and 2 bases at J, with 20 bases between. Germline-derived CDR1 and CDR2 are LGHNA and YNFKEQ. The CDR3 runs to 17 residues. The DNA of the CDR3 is TGTGCCAGCAGCCGGGGGGGCCCGAGTTCACGGCAAGAGACCCAGTACTTC. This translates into CASSRGGPSSRQETQYF.

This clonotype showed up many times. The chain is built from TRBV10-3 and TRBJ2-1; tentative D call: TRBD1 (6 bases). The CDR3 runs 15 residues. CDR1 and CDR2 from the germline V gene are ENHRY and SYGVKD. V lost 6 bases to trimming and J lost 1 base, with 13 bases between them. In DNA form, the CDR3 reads TGTGCCATCAGCCGACAGGCAAGGTCCTACAATGAGCAGTTCTTC. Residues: CAISRQARSYNEQFF.

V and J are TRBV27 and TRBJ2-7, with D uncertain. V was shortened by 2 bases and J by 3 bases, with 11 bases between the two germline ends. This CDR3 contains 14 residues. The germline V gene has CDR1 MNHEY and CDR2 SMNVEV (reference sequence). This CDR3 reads CASSLKGYLYEQYF. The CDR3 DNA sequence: TGTGCCAGCAGTTTAAAGGGATACCTCTACGAGCAGTACTTC.

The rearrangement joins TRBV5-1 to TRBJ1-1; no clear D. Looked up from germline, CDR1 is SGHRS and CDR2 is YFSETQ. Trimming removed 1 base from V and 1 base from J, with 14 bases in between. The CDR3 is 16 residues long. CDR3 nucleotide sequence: TGCGCCAGCAGCTTGTTCCAGTCTGCGGGGAACACTGAAGCTTTCTTT. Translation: CASSLFQSAGNTEAFF.

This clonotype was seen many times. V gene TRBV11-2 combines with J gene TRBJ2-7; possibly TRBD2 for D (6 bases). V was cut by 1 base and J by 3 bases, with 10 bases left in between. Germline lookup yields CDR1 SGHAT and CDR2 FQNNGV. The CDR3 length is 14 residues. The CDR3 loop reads CASSLGGDFYEQYF. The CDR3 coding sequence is TGTGCCAGCAGCTTAGGGGGGGATTTCTACGAGCAGTACTTC.